A single sample is the source of the 10 T cell receptor beta chains below, sequenced in a study of blood T cell repertoires in COVID-19 (dated by TCRdb to between 2020 and 2021). Library method: the immunoSEQ multiplex PCR assay. The source is immuneACCESS, and TCRdb retained only in-frame sequences with V and J called. Part of the clones is not carried over; for the studies checked, unresolved V genes explain less than half of this, and the remainder is unexplained. Here the sample has about 57,000 clones; about nine tenths occur a single time. The ten largest clones represent around a fifth of the sample. Sequencing was done on a sample of peripheral blood. The receptors derive from a woman older than 75 with COVID-19, enrolled during active disease.

The rearrangement links TRBV11-3 to TRBJ2-3, with TRBD1 matching over 7 bases. V dropped 6 bases and J dropped 4; count of bases not matched to a gene: 7. CDR3 size: 14 residues. Germline assignment: CDR1 SGHNT and CDR2 YENEEA. The CDR3 spells CASSRDRVADTQYF. CDR3 nucleotide sequence: TGTGCCAGCAGTCGCGACAGGGTCGCAGATACGCAGTATTTT.

This clone was picked up one time. V and J are TRBV3-1 (or the pseudogene TRBV3-2) and TRBJ2-1; TRBD2 matches at 9 bases. This CDR3 has 15 residues. The trim removed 4 bases at V and 10 bases at J, leaving 11 bases unmatched. CDR1 is LGHDT, CDR2 YNNKEL, per germline (reference sequence). The CDR3 nucleotides are TGTGCCAGCAGCCCCGAGGTAGCGGGGGCGCGAGAGCAGTTCTTC. The encoded protein is CASSPEVAGAREQFF.

The rearrangement links TRBV4-2 to TRBJ1-1; no firm D call. The V end lost 0 bases, the J end lost 9 bases, and 8 bases lay between the germline ends. The CDR3 covers 12 residues. CDR1 is LGHNA, CDR2 YNFKEQ, per germline. The CDR3 DNA reads TGTGCCAGCAGCCAAGATCGAGGGCAAGCTTTCTTT. Residues: CASSQDRGQAFF.

The V gene is TRBV6-5, the J gene TRBJ2-7; D is possibly TRBD2 (5 bases). Trimming took 6 bases from V and 5 from J, leaving 20 bases between them. CDR1 and CDR2 from the germline V gene are MNHEY and SVGAGI. CDR3 size: 15 residues. The CDR3: CASSLKPRGHHEQYF. The DNA of the CDR3 is TGTGCCAGCAGCCTGAAACCCAGAGGGCACCACGAGCAGTACTTC.

The CDR3 protein is CASSLALRSGSTDTQYF. As DNA, the CDR3 is TGTGCCAGCAGCTTAGCGCTAAGGAGCGGTAGCACAGATACGCAGTATTTT. The chain uses TRBV7-6 and TRBJ2-3; tentative D call: TRBD2 (5 bases). Deletions cut 0 bases from V and 0 bases from J, with 13 bases between. Germline V gene sequence: CDR1 SGHVS, CDR2 FNYEAQ. This CDR3 region has 17 residues.

The chain recombines TRBV12-5 with TRBJ1-1; D might be TRBD1 (6 bases). CDR3 size: 13 residues. Germline CDR1 and CDR2: LGHNT and FRNRAP. Trimming removed 7 bases at V and 5 bases at J, with 14 bases between. The CDR3 reads CASVEQGFTEAFF. The CDR3 coding sequence is TGTGCTAGTGTTGAACAGGGTTTTACTGAAGCTTTCTTT.

This clone was picked up one time. The chain links TRBV30 to TRBJ1-1; D is perhaps TRBD1 (5 bases). Germline V gene lookup returns CDR1 GTSNPN and CDR2 SVGIG (reference sequence). The CDR3 length is 13 residues. The V and J ends lost 7 bases and 0 bases respectively, with 12 bases between them. CDR3 in amino acids: CAFKTGLNTEAFF. Here the CDR3 DNA reads TGTGCCTTTAAAACAGGTTTGAACACTGAAGCTTTCTTT.

Notes on this clone: Additional DNA sequences in this sample encode the identical CDR3. This chain links TRBV18 with TRBJ1-5, with 8 bases fitting TRBD1. The germline CDR1 and CDR2 sequences are KGHSH and LQKENI. The ends lost 3 bases at V and 4 bases at J; junction bases unmatched: 14. This CDR3 has 18 residues. CDR3 in DNA: TGTGCCAGCTCACCGCCGATGGCTGGGACAGGACGGAATCAGCCCCAGCATTTT. Amino acid sequence: CASSPPMAGTGRNQPQHF.

The V call is TRBV11-1, the J call TRBJ1-4; 8 positions agree with TRBD1. This CDR3 region has 15 residues. The V and J ends lost 5 bases and 4 bases, in that order; junction bases with no gene match: 6. Per the germline V gene, CDR1 is SGHAT and CDR2 is FQDESV (reference sequence). In DNA form, the CDR3 reads TGTGCCAGCAGCGTAGACAGGGGAAGTAATGAAAAACTGTTTTTT. Its translation is CASSVDRGSNEKLFF.

This chain uses TRBV6-5 with TRBJ2-5; D call uncertain. The CDR3 is 13 amino acids. With 2 bases removed from V and 5 bases from J, the gap between germline ends came to 9 bases. Looked up from germline, CDR1 is MNHEY and CDR2 is SVGAGI. For the CDR3, the DNA is TGTGCCAGCAGTTACACCGGGTCGGAGACCCAGTACTTC. This sequence encodes CASSYTGSETQYF.